This T cell receptor (beta chain) is from a study of T-cell reconstitution after alpha-beta-depleted transplantation in children. Study-wide results and limits: As was reported, about two months after transplant, alpha-beta T cells came from several hundred expanded graft clones. The high TCRbeta diversity at day 60 in some patients came from surviving recipient T cells and thymic progenitors.

J lost 7 bases, V lost 6 bases, and 9 bases had no gene match. The CDR3 covers 15 residues. This clonotype was seen many times. Antigen: not known. The TCRbeta library was prepared with unique molecular identifiers. TCRdb analysed the PCR reads with MiXCR anew, one entry per CDR3 protein. This sample has about 500,000 distinct CDR3 sequences; roughly 11% occur once, and the top ten carry around 15%. The sample in question was PBMCs, mostly from graft donor cells, obtained 180 days after TCRalphabeta/CD19-depleted stem cell transplant. The J gene is TRBJ2-7, the V gene TRBV12-3 or TRBV12-4, with 13 positions matching TRBD2. The TCR sequence derives from a female patient between 2 and 10 years old who had a stem cell transplant for aplastic anemia, so the T cells may come from the graft donor. The CDR3 sequence: CASSKPGLAGREQYF. As DNA, the CDR3 is TGTGCCAGCAGCAAACCGGGACTAGCGGGAAGGGAGCAGTACTTC.